The clone carrying this T cell receptor (beta chain) is deemed large. The antigen is unknown. TCRdb reprocessed the 5' RACE reads with MiXCR, giving one entry per CDR3 protein. The data show approximately 150,000 distinct CDR3 sequences, 30% to 35% seen once. The data are from a study of CD8 T cells in ankylosing spondylitis. Whole-study findings and limits: Significant enrichment of disease-linked clones was reportedly seen in matched ankylosing spondylitis synovial fluid. CD8+ cells made up the disease-linked clones, which were relatively rare in peripheral blood. One TCR beta motif, made up of seven to nine highly homologous variants, appeared characteristic of ankylosing spondylitis blood. Before this, some motif variants had been reported in reactive arthritis synovial fluid and blood.

Germline-derived CDR1 and CDR2 are MNHEY and SMNVEV (reference sequence). V shed 6 bases and J 6 bases; nucleotides not matched to a gene: 22. CDR3 size: 19 residues. This sequence originates from a male donor with ankylosing spondylitis. V usage is TRBV27 and J usage is TRBJ2-1, with TRBD2 matching 8 bases. The specimen sequenced was synovial fluid, either unsorted or a sorted T cell fraction (not recorded which). CDR3 loop: CASRKWGISGEPRGNEQFF. CDR3 DNA: TGTGCCAGCAGGAAGTGGGGTATTAGCGGGGAACCCAGAGGCAATGAGCAGTTCTTC.